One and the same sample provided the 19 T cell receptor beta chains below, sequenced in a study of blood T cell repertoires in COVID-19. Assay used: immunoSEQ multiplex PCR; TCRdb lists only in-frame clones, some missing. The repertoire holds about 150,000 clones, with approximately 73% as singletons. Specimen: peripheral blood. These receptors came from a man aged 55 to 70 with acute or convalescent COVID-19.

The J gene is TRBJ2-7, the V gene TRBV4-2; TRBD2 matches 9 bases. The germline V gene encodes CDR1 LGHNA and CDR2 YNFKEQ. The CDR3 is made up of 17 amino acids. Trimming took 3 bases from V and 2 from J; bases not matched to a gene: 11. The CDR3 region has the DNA TGTGCCAGCAGCCAGGACATCACTAGCGGGTTAACCTACGAGCAGTACTTC. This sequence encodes CASSQDITSGLTYEQYF.

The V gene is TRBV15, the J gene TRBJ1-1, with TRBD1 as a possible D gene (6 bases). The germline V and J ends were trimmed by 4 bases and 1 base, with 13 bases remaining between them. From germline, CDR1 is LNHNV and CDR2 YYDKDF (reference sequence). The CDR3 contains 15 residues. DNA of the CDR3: TGTGCCACCAGCAAAGGAGAGGGACAGAACACTGAAGCTTTCTTT. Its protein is CATSKGEGQNTEAFF.

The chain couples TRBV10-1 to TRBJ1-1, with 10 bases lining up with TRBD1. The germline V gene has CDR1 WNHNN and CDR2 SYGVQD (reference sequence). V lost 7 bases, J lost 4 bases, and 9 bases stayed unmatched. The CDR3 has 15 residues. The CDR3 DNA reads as TGCGCCAGCACCGGGACAGGGGTTGGAGCCACTGAAGCTTTCTTT. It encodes CASTGTGVGATEAFF.

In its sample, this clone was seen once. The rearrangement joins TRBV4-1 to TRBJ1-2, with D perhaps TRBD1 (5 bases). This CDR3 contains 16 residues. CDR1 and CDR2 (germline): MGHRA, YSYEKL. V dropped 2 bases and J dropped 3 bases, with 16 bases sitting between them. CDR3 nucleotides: TGCGCCAGCAGCCAATCTGGACAAGCGACGGACTATGGCTACACCTTC. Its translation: CASSQSGQATDYGYTF.

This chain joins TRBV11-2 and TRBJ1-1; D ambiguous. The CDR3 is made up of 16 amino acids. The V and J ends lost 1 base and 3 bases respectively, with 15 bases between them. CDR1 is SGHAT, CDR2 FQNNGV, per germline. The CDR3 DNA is TGTGCCAGCAGCTTAGGGTTTGGAGGGATGGACACTGAAGCTTTCTTT. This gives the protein CASSLGFGGMDTEAFF.

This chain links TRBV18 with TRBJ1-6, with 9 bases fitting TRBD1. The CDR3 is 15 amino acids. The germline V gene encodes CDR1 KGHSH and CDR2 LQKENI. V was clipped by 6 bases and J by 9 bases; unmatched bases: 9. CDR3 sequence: CASSGTGGAGSPLHF. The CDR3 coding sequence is TGTGCCAGCTCGGGCACAGGGGGCGCGGGTTCACCCCTCCACTTT.

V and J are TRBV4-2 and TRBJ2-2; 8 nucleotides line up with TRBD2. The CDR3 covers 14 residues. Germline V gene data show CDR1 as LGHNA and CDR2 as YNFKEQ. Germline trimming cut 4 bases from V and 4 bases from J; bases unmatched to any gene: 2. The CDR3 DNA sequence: TGTGCCAGCAGCCTAAGCGGGGGCACCGGGGAGCTGTTTTTT. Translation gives CASSLSGGTGELFF.

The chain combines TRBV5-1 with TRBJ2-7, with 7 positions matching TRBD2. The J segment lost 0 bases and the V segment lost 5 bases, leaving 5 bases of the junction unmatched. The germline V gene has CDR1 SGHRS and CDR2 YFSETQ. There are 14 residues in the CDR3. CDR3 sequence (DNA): TGCGCCAGCAGACCCGGGACTACCTCCTACGAGCAGTACTTC. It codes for CASRPGTTSYEQYF.

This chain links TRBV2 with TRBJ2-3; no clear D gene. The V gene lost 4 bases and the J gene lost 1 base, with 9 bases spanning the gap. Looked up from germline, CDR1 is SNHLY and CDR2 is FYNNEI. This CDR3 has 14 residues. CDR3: CASSVSTGTDTQYF. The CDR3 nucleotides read TGTGCCAGCAGTGTAAGCACAGGCACAGATACGCAGTATTTT.

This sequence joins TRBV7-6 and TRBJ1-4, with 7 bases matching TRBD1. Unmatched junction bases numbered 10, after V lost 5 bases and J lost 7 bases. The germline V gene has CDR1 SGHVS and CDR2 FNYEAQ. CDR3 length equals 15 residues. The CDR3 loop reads CASSPSTGRFEKLFF. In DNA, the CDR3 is TGTGCCAGCAGCCCCTCGACAGGGCGGTTTGAAAAACTGTTTTTT.

CDR3 in amino acids: CAWTSGRGTEQFF. The CDR3 nucleotides are TGTGCCTGGACTAGCGGGAGAGGGACTGAGCAGTTCTTC. V usage is TRBV30 and J usage is TRBJ2-1; 10 positions match TRBD2. J gave up 9 bases and V 4 bases, and 6 bases lay outside the gene matches. The germline V gene encodes CDR1 GTSNPN and CDR2 SVGIG (reference sequence). The CDR3 has 13 amino acids.

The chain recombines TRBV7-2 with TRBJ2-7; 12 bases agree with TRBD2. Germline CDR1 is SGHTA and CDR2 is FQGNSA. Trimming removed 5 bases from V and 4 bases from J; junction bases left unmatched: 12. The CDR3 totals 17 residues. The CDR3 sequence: CASSPGLAGNRRYEQYF. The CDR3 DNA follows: TGTGCCAGCAGCCCAGGACTAGCGGGAAATAGGAGGTACGAGCAGTACTTC.

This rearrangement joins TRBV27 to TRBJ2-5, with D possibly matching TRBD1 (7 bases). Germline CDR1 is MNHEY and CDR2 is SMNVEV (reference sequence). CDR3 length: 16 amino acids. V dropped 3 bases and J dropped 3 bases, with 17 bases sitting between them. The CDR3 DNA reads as TGTGCCAGCAGTTTGAAAGGGGTCAGGGGGGAAGAGACCCAGTACTTC. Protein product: CASSLKGVRGEETQYF.

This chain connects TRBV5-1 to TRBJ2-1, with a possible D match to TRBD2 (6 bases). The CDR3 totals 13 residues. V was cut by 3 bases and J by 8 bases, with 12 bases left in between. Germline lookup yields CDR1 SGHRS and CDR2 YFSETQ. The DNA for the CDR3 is TGCGCCAGCAGCTATGACTGGGGGGATGAGCAGTTCTTC. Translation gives CASSYDWGDEQFF.

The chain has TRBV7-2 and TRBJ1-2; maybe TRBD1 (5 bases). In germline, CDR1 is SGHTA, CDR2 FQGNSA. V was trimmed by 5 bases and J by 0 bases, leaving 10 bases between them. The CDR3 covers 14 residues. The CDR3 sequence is CASSPTATNYGYTF. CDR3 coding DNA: TGTGCCAGCAGCCCGACAGCCACTAACTATGGCTACACCTTC.

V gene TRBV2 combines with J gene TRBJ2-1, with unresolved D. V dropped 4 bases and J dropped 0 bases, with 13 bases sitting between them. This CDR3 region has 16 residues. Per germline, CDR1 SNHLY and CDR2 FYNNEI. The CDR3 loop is CASSGSGRSSYNEQFF. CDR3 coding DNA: TGTGCCAGCAGTGGGTCAGGCCGTAGCTCCTACAATGAGCAGTTCTTC.

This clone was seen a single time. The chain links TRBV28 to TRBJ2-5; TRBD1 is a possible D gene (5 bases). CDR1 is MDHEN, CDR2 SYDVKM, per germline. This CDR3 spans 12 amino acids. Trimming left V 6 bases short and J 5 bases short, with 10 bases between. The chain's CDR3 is CASSQGWETQYF. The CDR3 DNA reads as TGTGCCAGCAGCCAGGGATGGGAGACCCAGTACTTC.

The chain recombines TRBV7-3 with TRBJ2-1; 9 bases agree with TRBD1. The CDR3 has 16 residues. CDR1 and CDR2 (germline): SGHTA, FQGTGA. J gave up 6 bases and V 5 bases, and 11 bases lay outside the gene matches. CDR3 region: CASSPTGGRGSNEQFF. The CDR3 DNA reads TGTGCCAGCAGCCCTACAGGGGGCAGGGGTAGCAATGAGCAGTTCTTC.

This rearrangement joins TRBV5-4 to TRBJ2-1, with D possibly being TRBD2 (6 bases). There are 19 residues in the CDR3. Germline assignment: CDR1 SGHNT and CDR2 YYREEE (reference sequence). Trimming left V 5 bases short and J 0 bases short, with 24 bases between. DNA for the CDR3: TGTGCCAGCAGTGCTCGAGTGTTCGGGAGCCTGAGCTCCTACAATGAGCAGTTCTTC. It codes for CASSARVFGSLSSYNEQFF.